This record covers a single T cell receptor beta chain. Its antigen is unidentified. These data belong to a study of cytomegalovirus exposure and HLA in healthy donors. Across the study: A preliminary data release comprised 80 million to 95 million unique TCRs obtained from HLA-typed donors.

Deletions cut 1 base from V and 0 bases from J, with 7 bases between. The CDR3 extends over 14 amino acids. Germline lookup yields CDR1 LNHDA and CDR2 SQIVND (reference sequence). Findings of the study overall: The classifier reportedly diagnosed cytomegalovirus status with high specificity and sensitivity. A few V segments could not be told apart, such as TRBV6-2 and TRBV6-3, and were left out. The listing of roughly 160 TCR beta chains classed them as cytomegalovirus-associated.

Primers for the PCR totalled 60 Vbeta and 13 Jbeta. The data were produced by immunoSEQ multiplex PCR, yet TCRdb's version contains in-frame clones alone and is incomplete. The sample carries 43,000 or so clones, 64% recorded once. This receptor was obtained from a human donor in good health. Sequences were obtained from PBMCs. The chain employs TRBV19 and TRBJ2-7; D is possibly TRBD2 (5 bases). CDR3 sequence: CASSIGGISYEQYF. The CDR3 nucleotides read TGTGCCAGTAGTATAGGAGGGATCTCCTACGAGCAGTACTTC.